This TCR beta chain was captured by sequencing in a study of beta chain features in type 1 diabetes. This clone was found a few times. Its specificity is unknown. CD45RO/CCR7/CD25/CD127/CD95/CD27 separated CD4+ naive, central memory, regulatory and stem cell-like memory cells by sorting. Purities in excess of 95% were seen in all sorted populations. Reverse transcribing all isolated RNA meant expressed TCRB transcripts were sequenced. An average about 3.6 million reads came from naive, central memory and regulatory T cell samples. Libraries were prepared by immunoSEQ multiplex PCR; TCRdb keeps only in-frame clonotypes and omits some of them. The table records fewer than 900,000 clones, 15% to 20% of them present only once. Germline CDR1 and CDR2: MNHEY and SMNVEV (reference sequence). V was trimmed by 4 bases and J by 9 bases, leaving 19 bases between them. The CDR3 extends over 15 amino acids. Findings of the study overall: TCRB rearrangement may or may not be influenced by HLA type; here this remained unresolved.

This sequence was found in a woman aged 18-29 years in good health. Sequencing input: naive CD4+ T cells from blood. The chain is built from TRBV27 and TRBJ2-1; maybe TRBD2 (6 bases). CDR3 protein: CASSSLRTIIFEQFF. In DNA, the CDR3 is TGTGCCAGCAGTTCCCTACGGACTATTATATTTGAGCAGTTCTTC.